This is a list of T cell receptor beta chains from one sample in a study of shared clonotypes between healthy human individuals. Profiled with immunoSEQ multiplex PCR; TCRdb holds only in-frame clones, not every one. The repertoire holds roughly 1.5 million clones, with approximately 98% as singletons. The sequencing input was naive CD4+ T cells sorted from blood. All receptors derive from a man aged 30 to 45 in good health. Each CDR3 is given with its conserved first and last residue. The D gene is left open where the match is weak. Only part of the rows carry a size: once, few, many, or a class if the clone is expanded.

V gene: TRBV2
J gene: TRBJ1-5
D gene: TRBD1
clone size: .
CDR3 DNA: TGTGCCAGCAGCGACAGGGGGAAGCAGCCCCAGCATTTT
CDR3 protein: CASSDRGKQPQHF

V gene: TRBV11-2
J gene: TRBJ2-7
D gene: .
clone size: .
CDR3 DNA: TGTGCCAGCAGCCCCCGCCCGGGCCTTACTTCCTACGAGCAGTACTTC
CDR3 protein: CASSPRPGLTSYEQYF

V gene: TRBV6-1
J gene: TRBJ2-2
D gene: .
clone size: .
CDR3 DNA: TGTGCCAGCAGTGTAATGTTGGGACTGCGGTCCGGGGAGCTGTTTTTT
CDR3 protein: CASSVMLGLRSGELFF

V gene: TRBV29-1
J gene: TRBJ2-7
D gene: TRBD1
clone size: once
CDR3 DNA: TGCAGCGTTGGGGGACAGGGTATTACCTACGAGCAGTACTTC
CDR3 protein: CSVGGQGITYEQYF

V gene: TRBV10-2
J gene: TRBJ2-7
D gene: .
clone size: .
CDR3 DNA: TGCGCCAGCACTAGGGGTCAGGGCTACGAGCAGTACTTC
CDR3 protein: CASTRGQGYEQYF

V gene: TRBV5-4
J gene: TRBJ1-2
D gene: .
clone size: .
CDR3 DNA: TGTGCCAGCAGCTTGCCATATGACTATGGCTACACCTTC
CDR3 protein: CASSLPYDYGYTF

V gene: TRBV6-5
J gene: TRBJ2-2
D gene: .
clone size: .
CDR3 DNA: TGTGCCAGCAGTCCGGCCGTTGGCGGGGAGCTGTTTTTT
CDR3 protein: CASSPAVGGELFF

V gene: TRBV5-4
J gene: TRBJ2-2
D gene: TRBD2
clone size: .
CDR3 DNA: TGTGCCAGCAGCTTGGCGGCTAGCGGGATGACCGGGGAGCTGTTTTTT
CDR3 protein: CASSLAASGMTGELFF

V gene: TRBV11-2
J gene: TRBJ1-2
D gene: .
clone size: .
CDR3 DNA: TGTGCCAGCGCTCCTGCCTTAAACCCAGACAACTATGGCTACACCTTC
CDR3 protein: CASAPALNPDNYGYTF

V gene: TRBV5-1
J gene: TRBJ2-1
D gene: .
clone size: .
CDR3 DNA: TGCGCCAGCAGCTTGAGGACGACTAGTAGGAATGAGCAGTTCTTC
CDR3 protein: CASSLRTTSRNEQFF

V gene: TRBV5-4
J gene: TRBJ2-3
D gene: .
clone size: .
CDR3 DNA: TGTGCCAGCAGCTCGCCGGGATCCTCGGCGGGCACAGATACGCAGTATTTT
CDR3 protein: CASSSPGSSAGTDTQYF

V gene: TRBV7-6
J gene: TRBJ2-1
D gene: .
clone size: .
CDR3 DNA: TGTGCCAGCAGCCCCCAGTTAGCGGAGACTTGGAATGAGCAGTTCTTC
CDR3 protein: CASSPQLAETWNEQFF

V gene: TRBV28
J gene: TRBJ1-5
D gene: TRBD1
clone size: .
CDR3 DNA: TGTGCCAGCAGCCCGGGACAGGGGTATCAGCCCCAGCATTTT
CDR3 protein: CASSPGQGYQPQHF

V gene: TRBV28
J gene: TRBJ2-7
D gene: TRBD1
clone size: .
CDR3 DNA: TGTGCCAGCCGGACAGGGATGTCCTACGAGCAGTACTTC
CDR3 protein: CASRTGMSYEQYF

V gene: TRBV15
J gene: TRBJ2-2
D gene: TRBD2
clone size: .
CDR3 DNA: TGTGCCACCAGCAGAGTAATTGTAGCGGGAGTGGACACCGGGGAGCTGTTTTTT
CDR3 protein: CATSRVIVAGVDTGELFF

V gene: TRBV6-1
J gene: TRBJ2-7
D gene: TRBD1
clone size: .
CDR3 DNA: TGTGCCAGCAGTGAAGCTCGGACAGGGGCTATTTACGAGCAGTACTTC
CDR3 protein: CASSEARTGAIYEQYF

V gene: TRBV19
J gene: TRBJ1-1
D gene: .
clone size: .
CDR3 DNA: TGTGCCAGTAGTATTCCACCTCATGAAGCTTTCTTT
CDR3 protein: CASSIPPHEAFF

V gene: TRBV7-9
J gene: TRBJ2-3
D gene: .
clone size: once
CDR3 DNA: TGTGCCAGCAGCACCGGGACTTCGCAGTATTTT
CDR3 protein: CASSTGTSQYF

V gene: TRBV11-2
J gene: TRBJ2-5
D gene: .
clone size: .
CDR3 DNA: TGTGCCAGCAGCTCGTTTAGACAGGTCTCGGGGACCCAGTACTTC
CDR3 protein: CASSSFRQVSGTQYF

V gene: TRBV18
J gene: TRBJ2-1
D gene: TRBD1
clone size: .
CDR3 DNA: TGTGCCAGCTCACCAGGAGGACAGGGGTTAAATGAGCAGTTCTTC
CDR3 protein: CASSPGGQGLNEQFF

V gene: TRBV28
J gene: TRBJ2-1
D gene: TRBD2
clone size: .
CDR3 DNA: TGTGCCAGCAGTTTAGTTCCTAGCGGGACCCCTCCGTTCTTC
CDR3 protein: CASSLVPSGTPPFF

V gene: TRBV7-8
J gene: TRBJ2-3
D gene: .
clone size: .
CDR3 DNA: TGTGCCAGCAGCTTACGCGGGACGACAGCATGGTCAGATACGCAGTATTTT
CDR3 protein: CASSLRGTTAWSDTQYF

V gene: TRBV5-1
J gene: TRBJ1-1
D gene: TRBD1
clone size: .
CDR3 DNA: TGCGCCAGCAGCGTGGGACAGGGTCTGAACACTGAAGCTTTCTTT
CDR3 protein: CASSVGQGLNTEAFF

V gene: TRBV11-2
J gene: TRBJ2-7
D gene: TRBD2
clone size: .
CDR3 DNA: TGTGCCAGCAGTGAGATAGCGGGGAACTCCTACGAGCAGTACTTC
CDR3 protein: CASSEIAGNSYEQYF

V gene: TRBV5-4
J gene: TRBJ2-1
D gene: TRBD2
clone size: .
CDR3 DNA: TGTGCCAGCAGCTCGCGGGAGGTTCTCGACAATGAGCAGTTCTTC
CDR3 protein: CASSSREVLDNEQFF

V gene: TRBV9
J gene: TRBJ2-1
D gene: TRBD1
clone size: once
CDR3 DNA: TGTGCCAGCAGCGCATACAGGGGCCCAAGATCCAATGAGCAGTTCTTC
CDR3 protein: CASSAYRGPRSNEQFF

V gene: TRBV10-2
J gene: TRBJ2-2
D gene: TRBD2
clone size: .
CDR3 DNA: TGCGCCAGCATTCCGGGACTAGCGGGAACTTCCGGGGAGCTGTTTTTT
CDR3 protein: CASIPGLAGTSGELFF

V gene: TRBV28
J gene: TRBJ2-1
D gene: .
clone size: .
CDR3 DNA: TGTGCCAGCAGTCTCGGGGCGGGTGTTTACAATGAGCAGTTCTTC
CDR3 protein: CASSLGAGVYNEQFF

V gene: TRBV27
J gene: TRBJ1-5
D gene: TRBD1
clone size: .
CDR3 DNA: TGTGCCAGCGGGGGACAGGGGGCGTCGAGTCAGCCCCAGCATTTT
CDR3 protein: CASGGQGASSQPQHF

V gene: TRBV7-9
J gene: TRBJ2-2
D gene: TRBD2
clone size: .
CDR3 DNA: TGTGCCAGCAGCTTAGTGGCGGGAGCGGAGCTGTTTTTT
CDR3 protein: CASSLVAGAELFF

V gene: TRBV5-4
J gene: TRBJ2-1
D gene: .
clone size: .
CDR3 DNA: TGTGCCAGCAGCTCCGAGCTAAGTGCCTCCTACAATGAGCAGTTCTTC
CDR3 protein: CASSSELSASYNEQFF

V gene: TRBV9
J gene: TRBJ1-6
D gene: .
clone size: .
CDR3 DNA: TGTGCCAGCAGCGGAGGGGAGGGAGGTTATTCACCCCTCCACTTT
CDR3 protein: CASSGGEGGYSPLHF

V gene: TRBV9
J gene: TRBJ1-3
D gene: .
clone size: .
CDR3 DNA: TGTGCCAGCAGCGTAGGCAGGGACTCTGGAAACACCATATATTTT
CDR3 protein: CASSVGRDSGNTIYF

V gene: TRBV29-1
J gene: TRBJ1-1
D gene: TRBD1
clone size: once
CDR3 DNA: TGCAGCGCCGGAGGGGGCGGGAACACTGAAGCTTTCTTT
CDR3 protein: CSAGGGGNTEAFF

V gene: TRBV7-2
J gene: TRBJ2-5
D gene: TRBD2
clone size: .
CDR3 DNA: TGTGCCAGCAGCTTAGTAGGAGGGACTAGCGGGAGGGCGGGAAAGACCCAGTACTTC
CDR3 protein: CASSLVGGTSGRAGKTQYF

V gene: TRBV5-1
J gene: TRBJ2-7
D gene: TRBD2
clone size: .
CDR3 DNA: TGCGCCAGCAGCTTGGAGGCTAGCGGGAGGGGCGAGCAGTACTTC
CDR3 protein: CASSLEASGRGEQYF

V gene: TRBV18
J gene: TRBJ2-1
D gene: TRBD2
clone size: .
CDR3 DNA: TGTGCCAGCTCACCCTTAAGCGGGATCTCCTACAATGAGCAGTTCTTC
CDR3 protein: CASSPLSGISYNEQFF

V gene: TRBV7-2
J gene: TRBJ1-1
D gene: .
clone size: .
CDR3 DNA: TGTGCCAGCAGCTTAGGTGACCGAGTCACTGAAGCTTTCTTT
CDR3 protein: CASSLGDRVTEAFF

V gene: TRBV6-5
J gene: TRBJ2-3
D gene: .
clone size: .
CDR3 DNA: TGTGCCAGCAGTTCCGGGACAAAGGGACATACGCAGTATTTT
CDR3 protein: CASSSGTKGHTQYF

V gene: TRBV6-5
J gene: TRBJ2-3
D gene: TRBD1
clone size: .
CDR3 DNA: TGTGCCAGCAGTAAGGGACAGGGGAGCACAGATACGCAGTATTTT
CDR3 protein: CASSKGQGSTDTQYF

V gene: TRBV28
J gene: TRBJ2-3
D gene: .
clone size: .
CDR3 DNA: TGTGCCAGCAGTAACACAGATACGCAGTATTTT
CDR3 protein: CASSNTDTQYF

V gene: TRBV5-1
J gene: TRBJ1-5
D gene: .
clone size: .
CDR3 DNA: TGCGCCAGCAGCTTGGGACCGACTCAGCCCCAGCATTTT
CDR3 protein: CASSLGPTQPQHF

V gene: TRBV7-9
J gene: TRBJ1-4
D gene: .
clone size: .
CDR3 DNA: TGTGCCAGCAGCTTACGGCAGGGTACTAATGAAAAACTGTTTTTT
CDR3 protein: CASSLRQGTNEKLFF

V gene: TRBV7-9
J gene: TRBJ2-2
D gene: TRBD1
clone size: .
CDR3 DNA: TGTGCCAGCAGCTTATCGGGACAGGGGTCCGGGGAGCTGTTTTTT
CDR3 protein: CASSLSGQGSGELFF

V gene: TRBV5-4
J gene: TRBJ1-1
D gene: .
clone size: .
CDR3 DNA: TGTGCCAGCAGCACTTGGTCGGTTTCAAGGATAGCTTTCTTT
CDR3 protein: CASSTWSVSRIAFF